These 21 T cell receptor beta chains were all obtained from the same sample, sequenced in a study of radiotherapy plus CTLA-4 blockade in lung cancer. The method was immunoSEQ multiplex PCR; TCRdb's version includes in-frame clones alone and lacks a portion of them. The data hold 62,000 or so clones, with less than 80% observed a single time. The sample was peripheral blood, taken from a patient treated with radiotherapy plus ipilimumab. The source of these receptors is a human donor with non-small cell lung cancer who had a complete response to radiotherapy plus ipilimumab.

The chain has TRBV7-6 and TRBJ1-1, with 12 bases lining up with TRBD1. After removal of 5 bases from V and 5 bases from J, the junction contained 6 bases not matched to a gene. From germline, CDR1 is SGHVS and CDR2 FNYEAQ. The CDR3 length is 15 residues. CDR3 nucleotides: TGTGCCAGCAGCGGGGACAGGGGGCGGAGGACTGAAGCTTTCTTT. It codes for CASSGDRGRRTEAFF.

The genes are TRBV7-9 and TRBJ2-3; 9 bases align to TRBD1. V lost 4 bases, J lost 0 bases, and 11 bases stayed unmatched. The CDR3 consists of 18 residues. Germline lookup yields CDR1 SEHNR and CDR2 FQNEAQ (reference sequence). The DNA of the CDR3 is TGTGCCAGCAGCTCTTCCGGGACAGGGTTCGCTAGCACAGATACGCAGTATTTT. It is translated as CASSSSGTGFASTDTQYF.

The V and J genes are TRBV6-1 and TRBJ2-7; D ambiguous. Germline CDR1 is MNHNS and CDR2 is SASEGT. V dropped 2 bases and J dropped 5 bases, with 7 bases sitting between them. CDR3 length equals 12 residues. The CDR3 bases are TGTGCCAGCAGTGAAATGGGCAACGAGCAGTACGTC. Its protein is CASSEMGNEQYV.

The chain uses TRBV9 and TRBJ2-1; TRBD2 agrees at 7 bases. Germline-derived CDR1 and CDR2 are SGDLS and YYNGEE. With 6 bases clipped from V and 4 bases from J, the junction kept 19 bases outside the gene matches. The CDR3 has 18 amino acids. The CDR3 protein is CASTAGSGGRGSYNEQFF. The CDR3 nucleotides read TGTGCCAGCACCGCCGGTAGTGGGGGGAGGGGTAGTTACAATGAGCAGTTCTTC.

The chain employs TRBV7-9 and TRBJ1-5; TRBD1 might be the D (5 bases). The CDR3 is made up of 14 amino acids. The V gene lost 5 bases and the J gene lost 2 bases, with 10 bases spanning the gap. Germline CDR1 and CDR2: SEHNR and FQNEAQ (reference sequence). This CDR3 reads CASSPAGGNQPQHF. Here the CDR3 DNA reads TGTGCCAGCAGCCCCGCGGGGGGCAATCAGCCCCAGCATTTT. Variable domain in full (rest from reference TRBV7-9 and TRBJ1-5): DTGVSQNPRHKITKRGQNVTFRCDPISEHNRLYWYRQTLGQGPEFLTYFQNEAQLEKSRLLSDRFSAERPKGSFSTLEIQRTEQGDSAMYLCASSPAGGNQPQHFGDGTRLSIL.

This chain uses TRBV9 with TRBJ1-1, with TRBD1 matching over 7 bases. With 3 bases clipped from V and 1 base from J, the junction kept 3 bases outside the gene matches. The CDR3 extends over 14 amino acids. CDR1 is SGDLS and CDR2 is YYNGEE in the germline V gene. The CDR3 reads CASSEGQTNTEAFF. The DNA for the CDR3 is TGTGCCAGCAGCGAGGGACAGACGAACACTGAAGCTTTCTTT.

The V gene is TRBV7-9, the J gene TRBJ2-1, with a tentative D call TRBD1 (6 bases). Trimming shortened V by 5 bases and J by 2 bases, and 16 bases separated the two germline ends. From germline, CDR1 is SEHNR and CDR2 FQNEAQ (reference sequence). The CDR3 covers 16 residues. The CDR3 DNA follows: TGTGCCAGCAGCATTCTAACAGGGCTACCCTACAATGAGCAGTTCTTC. This codes for CASSILTGLPYNEQFF.

A note on this clone: Sequence at one end of the junction differs from germline and may be a read error. The CDR3 sequence: CASSAGNIGELFF. CDR3 DNA sequence: TGTGCCAGCAGTGCAGGGAACATCGGGGAGCTGTTTTTT. The gene calls are TRBV2 and TRBJ2-2; D possibly corresponds to TRBD1 (5 bases). The CDR3 spans 13 residues. Per the germline V gene, CDR1 is SNHLY and CDR2 is FYNNEI.

This chain connects TRBV14 to TRBJ1-2, with D perhaps matching TRBD1 (6 bases). CDR1 and CDR2 from the germline V gene are SGHDN and FVKESK. V was cut by 1 base and J by 0 bases, with 9 bases left in between. The length of the CDR3 is 15 residues. CDR3 sequence (DNA): TGTGCCAGCAGCCAAGTACAGGGAGCTAACTATGGCTACACCTTC. Residues: CASSQVQGANYGYTF.

The chain uses TRBV7-2 and TRBJ2-6; D gene uncertain. CDR3 length: 15 amino acids. CDR1 and CDR2 (germline): SGHTA, FQGNSA. With 3 bases removed from V and 2 bases from J, the gap between germline ends came to 8 bases. CDR3 DNA: TGTGCCAGCAGCTTCCCCATGGCTGGGGCCAACGTCCTGACTTTC. Residues: CASSFPMAGANVLTF.

The chain joins TRBV7-8 to TRBJ2-3, with D unresolved. The CDR3 extends over 14 amino acids. CDR1 is SGHVS and CDR2 is FQNEAQ in the germline V gene. Trimming took 1 base from V and 3 from J, leaving 8 bases between them. The CDR3, as DNA: TGTGCCAGCAGCTTAGGCGGAGTGACAGATACGCAGTATTTT. It translates to CASSLGGVTDTQYF.

The gene calls are TRBV6-6 and TRBJ1-1; D possibly corresponds to TRBD1 (5 bases). CDR3 length: 12 amino acids. The V end lost 8 bases, the J end lost 3 bases, and 10 bases lay between the germline ends. CDR1 is MNHNY and CDR2 is SVGAGI in the germline V gene (reference sequence). CDR3 in amino acids: CASGARYTEAFF. DNA for the CDR3: TGTGCCAGCGGGGCTAGGTACACTGAAGCTTTCTTT.

The chain couples TRBV30 to TRBJ1-5, with D possibly matching TRBD1 (5 bases). Germline V gives CDR1 GTSNPN, CDR2 SVGIG (reference sequence). V was cut by 0 bases and J by 5 bases, with 5 bases left in between. The CDR3 runs to 12 residues. The CDR3: CAWSVQDQPQHF. Here the CDR3 DNA reads TGTGCCTGGAGTGTACAGGATCAGCCCCAGCATTTT.

The V and J genes are TRBV10-3 and TRBJ1-2, with D possibly TRBD1 on 6 matching bases. The germline V gene has CDR1 ENHRY and CDR2 SYGVKD. Trimming cost V 5 bases and J 4 bases, with 11 bases left between them. The CDR3 covers 13 residues. CDR3 DNA: TGTGCCATCAGTACGGACAGCCTCTATGGCTACACCTTC. This sequence encodes CAISTDSLYGYTF.

V and J are TRBV7-6 and TRBJ1-4, with a possible D match to TRBD1 (5 bases). This CDR3 contains 16 residues. Deletions cut 2 bases from V and 5 bases from J, with 15 bases between. CDR1 and CDR2 from the germline V gene are SGHVS and FNYEAQ. The CDR3 sequence: CASSLNMAGINEKLFF. The CDR3 DNA is TGTGCCAGCAGCTTAAACATGGCAGGGATAAATGAAAAACTGTTTTTT.

V gene TRBV5-1 combines with J gene TRBJ2-3; the match to TRBD1 covers 8 bases. The junction had 6 bases not matched to a gene; V was cut back by 4 bases and J by 5 bases. The length of the CDR3 is 14 residues. CDR1 and CDR2 (germline): SGHRS, YFSETQ. CDR3 coding DNA: TGCGCCAGCAGCCCGCTCACAGGGGGAGATACGCAGTATTTT. It specifies CASSPLTGGDTQYF.

Here the CDR3 reads CSVKTSGTGGKGLSGYTF. CDR3 bases: TGCAGCGTCAAAACCTCCGGGACAGGGGGAAAGGGATTGAGTGGCTACACCTTC. The chain couples TRBV29-1 to TRBJ1-2, with TRBD1 matching 11 bases. CDR3 length: 18 amino acids. Per the germline V gene, CDR1 is SQVTM and CDR2 is ANQGSEA. The trim removed 6 bases at V and 7 bases at J, leaving 22 bases unmatched. The complete variable domain, with remaining parts taken from reference TRBV29-1 and TRBJ1-2, reads SAVISQKPSRDICQRGTSLTIQCQVDSQVTMMFWYRQQPGQSLTLIATANQGSEATYESGFVIDKFPISRPNLTFSTLTVSNMSPEDSSIYLCSVKTSGTGGKGLSGYTFGSGTRLTVV.

This clone turned up a few times. The V and J genes are TRBV7-2 and TRBJ1-1; D gene unclear. The CDR3 spans 15 residues. The germline V gene encodes CDR1 SGHTA and CDR2 FQGNSA. V gave up 4 bases and J gave up 3 bases, with 15 bases separating them. This CDR3 is CASSSHGLRDTEAFF. DNA of the CDR3: TGTGCCAGCAGCTCCCACGGGCTCCGGGACACTGAAGCTTTCTTT.

This chain uses TRBV10-3 with TRBJ1-5; D might be TRBD1 (6 bases). The CDR3 is 13 residues long. Trimming shortened V by 11 bases and J by 2 bases, and 13 bases separated the two germline ends. CDR1 ENHRY and CDR2 SYGVKD come from the germline V gene. In nucleotides, the CDR3 is TGTGCCTCCGCGAGACAGGGCAATCAGCCCCAGCATTTT. It encodes CASARQGNQPQHF.

The genes are TRBV19 and TRBJ1-1; the match to TRBD1 covers 11 bases. Germline V CDR1 and CDR2: LNHDA, SQIVND (reference sequence). The V gene end was trimmed by 6 bases and the J gene end by 0 bases; junction bases not matched to a gene: 9. The CDR3 has 17 residues. The CDR3 region is CASSRGQGVSMNTEAFF. The CDR3, as DNA: TGTGCCAGTAGCCGGGGACAGGGGGTATCCATGAACACTGAAGCTTTCTTT.

The V gene is TRBV30, the J gene TRBJ2-5; no reliable D call. V lost 2 bases and J 1 base, leaving 14 bases between the germline ends. This CDR3 has 15 residues. Germline loops: CDR1 GTSNPN, CDR2 SVGIG (reference sequence). Here the CDR3 DNA reads TGTGCCTGGAGTCGCCAGGCGGTTTTCCAAGAGACCCAGTACTTC. Translating gives CAWSRQAVFQETQYF.